This T cell receptor beta chain was retrieved from a study of control samples from healthy donors and cancer patients. Sequenced by immunoSEQ multiplex PCR; TCRdb stores in-frame clones only, minus some. The sample includes around 75,000 clones, approximately 87% of them seen just once. The TCR was taken from a man between 45 and 60 years old in good health. Sequencing used blood.

In nucleotides, the CDR3 is TGCAGCTTTTCGCAGCCGGGACAGGTTAACTATGGCTACACCTTC. Its translation: CSFSQPGQVNYGYTF. The chain couples TRBV29-1 to TRBJ1-2, with TRBD1 identical over 8 bases. Germline V lookup: CDR1 SQVTM, CDR2 ANQGSEA. J lost 1 base, V lost 8 bases, and 12 bases had no gene match. The CDR3 contains 15 residues.